This T cell receptor beta chain was retrieved from a study of T cell responses to AZD1222 COVID-19 vaccine. Trimming at V came to 3 bases and at J to 6 bases, leaving 2 bases not matched to a gene. Germline CDR1 reads MNHEY; CDR2 reads SMNVEV (reference sequence). The CDR3 runs 13 residues. Sequencing was performed with immunoSEQ multiplex PCR; in TCRdb, only in-frame clones are kept and a portion is missing. The sample yields 86,000 or so clones, 90% seen once. This specimen was peripheral blood, taken on day 0 of AZD1222 vaccination. The sequence was collected from an adult in good health. V is TRBV27 and J is TRBJ1-1; 9 bases fit TRBD1. The chain's CDR3 is CASSFRDRAEAFF. In nucleotides, the CDR3 is TGTGCCAGCAGTTTCCGGGACAGGGCTGAAGCTTTCTTT.